This T cell receptor beta chain came from a study of cytomegalovirus exposure and HLA in healthy donors. A multiplex PCR was run with 60 Vbeta primers and 13 Jbeta primers. Here immunoSEQ multiplex PCR was the method, and the copy in TCRdb shows in-frame clones only, minus some. Altogether approximately 100,000 clones are present, around 79% being singletons, with the ten largest covering about 1.9%. The TCR comes from a woman aged 35 to 49 in good health and CMV-seronegative. Sequencing used PBMCs.

The CDR3 loop is CASSTPRDTAYNEQFF. In nucleotides, the CDR3 is TGTGCCAGTAGTACCCCTCGGGACACAGCCTACAATGAGCAGTTCTTC. The genes are TRBV19 and TRBJ2-1; D is perhaps TRBD1 (6 bases). The CDR3 runs to 16 residues. V lost 4 bases, J lost 2 bases, and 15 bases lay in between. CDR1 LNHDA and CDR2 SQIVND come from the germline V gene (reference sequence).